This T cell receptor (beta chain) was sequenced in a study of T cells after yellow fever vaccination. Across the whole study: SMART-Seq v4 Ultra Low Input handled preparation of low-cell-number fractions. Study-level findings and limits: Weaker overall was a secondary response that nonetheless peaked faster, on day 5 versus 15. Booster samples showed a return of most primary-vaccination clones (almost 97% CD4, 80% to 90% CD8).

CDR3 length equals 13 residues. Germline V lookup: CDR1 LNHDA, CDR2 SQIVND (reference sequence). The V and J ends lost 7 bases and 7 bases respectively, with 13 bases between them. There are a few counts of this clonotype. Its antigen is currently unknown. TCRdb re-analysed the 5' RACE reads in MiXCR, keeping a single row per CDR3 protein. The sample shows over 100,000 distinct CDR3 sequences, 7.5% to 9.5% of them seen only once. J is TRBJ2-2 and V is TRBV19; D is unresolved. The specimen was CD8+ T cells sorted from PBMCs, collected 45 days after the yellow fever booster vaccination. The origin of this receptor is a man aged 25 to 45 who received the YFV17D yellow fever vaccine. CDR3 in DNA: TGTGCCAGTAACGGGTACGAGAGCGGGGAGCTGTTTTTT. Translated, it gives CASNGYESGELFF.